The clone carrying this TCR beta chain was observed a handful of times. The target antigen is unknown. The sample holds other DNA sequences that translate to the same CDR3. The whole isolated RNA underwent reverse transcription, so sequencing captured expressed TCRB transcripts. Here immunoSEQ multiplex PCR was the method, and the copy in TCRdb shows in-frame clones only, minus some. The table shows 900,000 or so clones, with roughly 15% occurring only once. This CDR3 has 14 residues. Trimming removed 1 base at V and 1 base at J, with 7 bases between. Germline V CDR1 and CDR2: ENHRY, SYGVKD. The data derive from a study of beta chain features in type 1 diabetes. Study-level points and caveats: High-TCR-expressing cells could be over-represented by cDNA sequencing.

Material for sequencing was naive CD4+ T cells from blood. This clonotype originated in a woman between 18 and 30 years old in good health. The chain couples TRBV10-3 to TRBJ1-1; D possibly corresponds to TRBD1 (5 bases). The DNA for the CDR3 is TGTGCCATCAGTGAGTTAAGGGGGAACACTGAAGCTTTCTTT. The encoded protein is CAISELRGNTEAFF.